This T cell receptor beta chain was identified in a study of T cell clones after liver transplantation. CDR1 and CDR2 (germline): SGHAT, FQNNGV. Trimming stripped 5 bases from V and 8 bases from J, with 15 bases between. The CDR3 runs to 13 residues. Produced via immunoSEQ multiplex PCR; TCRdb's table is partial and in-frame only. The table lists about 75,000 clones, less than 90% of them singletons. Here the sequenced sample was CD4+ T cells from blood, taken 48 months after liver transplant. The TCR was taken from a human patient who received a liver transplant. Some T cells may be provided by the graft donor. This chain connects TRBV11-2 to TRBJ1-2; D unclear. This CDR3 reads CASSPGGKGGYTF. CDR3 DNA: TGTGCCAGCAGCCCAGGAGGGAAGGGAGGCTACACCTTC.